This T cell receptor (beta chain) comes out of a study of T-cell reconstitution after alpha-beta-depleted transplantation in children listed by TCRdb under 2016. In terms of the full investigation: Using TCR repertoire profiling, the study followed T-cell immune reconstitution in a quantitative way in children after TCRalphabeta/CD19-depleted allogeneic hematopoietic cell transplantation. The research as a whole found: In some patients, high TCRbeta diversity at day 60 was attributed to recipient T cells and intrathymic progenitors that had survived conditioning. Hyperexpanded clone frequencies declined over subsequent months; after one year, T-cell counts and TCRbeta diversity were mostly attributed to newly produced T cells. The apparently early alphabetaT-cell count recovery about two months after transplant was reportedly dependent on only several hundred rapidly expanded clones derived from non-depleted graft cells.

CDR1 and CDR2 (KGHSH, LQKENI) derive from the germline V gene. From the cysteine through the phenylalanine, the CDR3 covers 11 amino acids. This entry keeps only the CDR3 DNA: 33 bases, framed from base 1. V was cut back by 5 bases and J by 8 bases, leaving a gap of 7 bases between them. Read against the paper, the sample's treatment or condition label means: allogeneic hematopoietic cell transplantation with graft depleted of TCRalphabeta T cells and CD19 B cells. TCRalphabeta/CD19-depleted allogeneic hematopoietic cell grafts were given to the transplant recipients, all of whom were children. Libraries were prepared through PCR. Sequencing took place on an Illumina HiSeq 2500. Molecular barcoding was employed in the preparation of TCR libraries, with unique molecular identifiers being used to normalize TCRbeta repertoire quantification. TCRdb trimmed the raw reads at Q25, called clones with MiXCR and kept productive beta chains. Under each unique CDR3 protein, matching rows form one entry showing the most common genes and DNA. Counted in this sample were 98,000 or so distinct CDR3 sequences; roughly a quarter of them appeared once. The top ten clones comprise about 20% of the sample.

As regards this clonotype: What this receptor recognizes is not known. No base quality information exists; no much larger clone differs at one position.

This TCR was sampled from a boy between 2 and 15 years old with acute lymphoblastic leukemia, due to receive a stem cell transplant. The rearrangement joined TRBV18 to TRBJ2-1; no confident D gene assignment can be made. Sequences were derived from PBMCs, sampled before TCRalphabeta/CD19-depleted stem cell transplant. In nucleotide form, the sequence is TGTGCCAGCTCAGGTCTCGATGAGCAGTTCTTC. This is translated as CASSGLDEQFF.